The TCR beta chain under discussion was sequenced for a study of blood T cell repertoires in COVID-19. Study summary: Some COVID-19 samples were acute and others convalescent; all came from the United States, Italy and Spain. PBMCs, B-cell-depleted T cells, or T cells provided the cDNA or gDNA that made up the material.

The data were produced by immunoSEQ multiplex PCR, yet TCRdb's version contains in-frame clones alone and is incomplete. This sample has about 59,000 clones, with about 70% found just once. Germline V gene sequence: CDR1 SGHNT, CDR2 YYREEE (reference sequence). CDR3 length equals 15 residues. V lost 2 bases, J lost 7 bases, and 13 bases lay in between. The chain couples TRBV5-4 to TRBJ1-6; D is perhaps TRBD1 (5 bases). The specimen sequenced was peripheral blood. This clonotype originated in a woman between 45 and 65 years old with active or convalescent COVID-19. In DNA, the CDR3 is TGTGCCAGCAGCTTCGGGGGAAAGGGGAATTCACCCCTCCACTTT. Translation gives CASSFGGKGNSPLHF.